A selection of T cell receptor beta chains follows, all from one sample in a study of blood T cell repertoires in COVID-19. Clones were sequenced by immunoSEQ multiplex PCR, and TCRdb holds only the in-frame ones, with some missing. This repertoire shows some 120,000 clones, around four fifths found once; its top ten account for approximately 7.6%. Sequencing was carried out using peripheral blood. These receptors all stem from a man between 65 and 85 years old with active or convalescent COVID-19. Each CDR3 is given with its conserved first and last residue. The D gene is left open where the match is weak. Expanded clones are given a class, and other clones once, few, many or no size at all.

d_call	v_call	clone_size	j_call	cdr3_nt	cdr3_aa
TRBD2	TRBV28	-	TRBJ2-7	TGTGCCAGCAGTAAAGTGGGACTACCATACGAGCAGTACTTC	CASSKVGLPYEQYF
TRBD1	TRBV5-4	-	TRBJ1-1	TGTGCCAGCAGCATAATGACAGGGGGCAACGCTGAAGCTTTCTTT	CASSIMTGGNAEAFF
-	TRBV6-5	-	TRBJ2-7	TGTGCCAGCAGTTACGGAGGGACTCTCCTAAATTACGAGCAGTACTTC	CASSYGGTLLNYEQYF
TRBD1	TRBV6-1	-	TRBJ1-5	TGTGCCAGCAGTGACCCCCAGACAGGGGTTCAGCCCCAGCATTTT	CASSDPQTGVQPQHF
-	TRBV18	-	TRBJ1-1	TGTGCCAGCTCACCTTCAACAGGGAACACTGAAGCTTTCTTT	CASSPSTGNTEAFF
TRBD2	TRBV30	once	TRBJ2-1	TGTGCCTGGAGTGTTATGGGGGGGTCCTACAATGAGCAGTTCTTC	CAWSVMGGSYNEQFF
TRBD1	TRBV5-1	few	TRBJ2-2	TGCGCCAGCAGTTACGGGACAGGGAACACCGGGGAGCTGTTTTTT	CASSYGTGNTGELFF
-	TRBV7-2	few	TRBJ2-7	TGTGCCAGCAACTCTCCAAGCTCCTACGAGCAGTACTTC	CASNSPSSYEQYF
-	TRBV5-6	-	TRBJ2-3	TGTGCCAGCGGGGCCGGGGGTGATACGCAGTATTTT	CASGAGGDTQYF
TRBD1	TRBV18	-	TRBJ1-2	TGTGCCAGCTCGCCGGGGACAGGGGGCGATGGCTACACCTTC	CASSPGTGGDGYTF
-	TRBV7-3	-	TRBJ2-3	TGTGCCAGCAGCTTAGGTGGAGGGAAAGTCGCAGATACGCAGTATTTT	CASSLGGGKVADTQYF
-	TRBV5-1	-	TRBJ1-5	TGCGCCAGCAGCTTGGCCCCGGGGATGGGGCAGCCCCAGCATTTT	CASSLAPGMGQPQHF
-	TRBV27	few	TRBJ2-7	TGTGCCAGCATTCCAGGGGAGGGGACATACGAGCAGTACTTC	CASIPGEGTYEQYF
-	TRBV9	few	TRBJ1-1	TGTGCCAGCAGCGACCAGTTGAACACTGAAGCTTTCTTT	CASSDQLNTEAFF
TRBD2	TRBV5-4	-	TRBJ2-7	TGTGCCAGCAGCTTGGGGGCGGGGGGAGGATACGAGCAGTACTTC	CASSLGAGGGYEQYF
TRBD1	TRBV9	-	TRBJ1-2	TGTGCCAGCAGCTCCGAGGGGGCCGTCTATGGCTACACCTTC	CASSSEGAVYGYTF
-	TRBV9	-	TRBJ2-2	TGTGCCAGCAGCGTAGTATCGAACACCGGGGAGCTGTTTTTT	CASSVVSNTGELFF
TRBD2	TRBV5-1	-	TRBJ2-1	TGCGCCAGCAGCTTGTGGTCTAGCGGGGGGGCCTGGGACAATGAGCAGTTCTTC	CASSLWSSGGAWDNEQFF
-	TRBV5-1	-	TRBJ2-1	TGCGCCAGCAGCTTGGGACAAGCATACAATGAGCAGTTCTTC	CASSLGQAYNEQFF
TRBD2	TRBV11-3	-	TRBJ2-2	TGTGCCAGCAGCTTATCCAGGGCGGGGGGGCCCGGGGAGCTGTTTTTT	CASSLSRAGGPGELFF
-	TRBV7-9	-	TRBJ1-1	TGTGCCAGCAGCTTAACAGGGAATACTGAAGCTTTCTTT	CASSLTGNTEAFF
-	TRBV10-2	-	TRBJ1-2	TGCGCCAGCAGCGAGGTGACAGGACAGAATGGCTACACCTTC	CASSEVTGQNGYTF
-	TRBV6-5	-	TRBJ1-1	TGTGCCAGCAGTTCAGTGAACACTGAAGCTTTCTTT	CASSSVNTEAFF
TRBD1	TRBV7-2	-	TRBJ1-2	TGTGCCAGCAGCTCTCTCTGGACAGGGGGCGCCGATGGCTACACCTTC	CASSSLWTGGADGYTF
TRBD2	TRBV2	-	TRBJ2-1	TGTGCCAGCAGGAAAACTAGCGGAAACTACAATGAGCAGTTCTTC	CASRKTSGNYNEQFF
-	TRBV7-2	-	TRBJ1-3	TGTGCCAGCAGCTTAGGACAGGCCTACTCTGGAAACACCATATATTTT	CASSLGQAYSGNTIYF
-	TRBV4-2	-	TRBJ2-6	TGTGCCAGCAGCGCAATTAATTCGGGTGGATCTGGGGCCAACGTCCTGACTTTC	CASSAINSGGSGANVLTF
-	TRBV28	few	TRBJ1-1	TGTGCCAGCCGTGGGGCTTCGAACACTGAAGCTTTCTTT	CASRGASNTEAFF
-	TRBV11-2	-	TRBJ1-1	TGTGCCAGCAGCCTCAGAATGAACACTGAAGCTTTCTTT	CASSLRMNTEAFF
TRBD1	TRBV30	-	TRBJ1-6	TGTGCCTGGAGTAACCGGGACAGGGGGCGCCGGGAGGCACCCCTCCACTTT	CAWSNRDRGRREAPLHF
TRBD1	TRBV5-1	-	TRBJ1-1	TGCGCCAGCAGCCCGACAGGGTCCCGGGGCACTGAAGCTTTCTTT	CASSPTGSRGTEAFF
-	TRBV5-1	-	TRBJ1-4	TGCGCCAGCAGCGTACAGGGCGAGTGGGAAAAACTGTTTTTT	CASSVQGEWEKLFF
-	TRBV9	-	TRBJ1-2	TGTGCCAGCAGCGGGGGCCTAGCTAACTATGGCTACACCTTC	CASSGGLANYGYTF
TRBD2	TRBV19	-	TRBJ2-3	TGTGCCAGTAGCACCCGGACTAGTGTTCATGATACGCAGTATTTT	CASSTRTSVHDTQYF
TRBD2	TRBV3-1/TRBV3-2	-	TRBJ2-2	TGTGCCAGCAGCCAAGATGTGAGGACTAGCGGGGGGTCTAACACCGGGGAGCTGTTTTTT	CASSQDVRTSGGSNTGELFF
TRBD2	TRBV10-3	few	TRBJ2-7	TGTGCCATCAGGCCCACTAGCGGGAGGAATCACTACGAGCAGTACTTC	CAIRPTSGRNHYEQYF
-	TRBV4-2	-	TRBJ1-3	TGTGCCAGCAGCCCCCGAGGAAGCTCCCCCAGTGGAAACACCATATATTTT	CASSPRGSSPSGNTIYF
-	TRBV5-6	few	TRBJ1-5	TGTGCCAGCAGCGCCGGACTGGGTAGCAATCAGCCCCAGCATTTT	CASSAGLGSNQPQHF
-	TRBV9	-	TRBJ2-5	TGTGCCAGCAGCGTAGACAGCCAAGAGACCCAGTACTTC	CASSVDSQETQYF
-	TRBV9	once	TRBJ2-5	TGTGCCAGCAGCGTCGAACAGGGTACGGAGACCCAGTACTTC	CASSVEQGTETQYF
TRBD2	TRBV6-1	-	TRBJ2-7	TGTGCCAGCAGCCAGACGGGGGGTAGCGGGACCGAGCAGTACTTC	CASSQTGGSGTEQYF